The rows below give T cell receptor beta chains drawn from one sample of a study of T cell repertoires in cytomegalovirus infection. The antigens of these receptors remain unknown. From the reads, TCRdb called clonotypes with MiXCR, one entry per CDR3 protein. In the table there are about a million distinct CDR3 sequences, roughly a third of which are singletons. The sequencing here drew on cultured CD8+ T cells from PBMCs, taken from culture after CMV antigen stimulation. These receptors all stem from a human donor in good health (CMV status not recorded). Some clones in this sample may be carry-over from other donors' samples. Both conserved end residues are part of each CDR3.

j_call: TRBJ1-5; cdr3_length: 15; v_call: TRBV19; cdr3_aa: CASDDRTYSNQPQHF
j_call: TRBJ1-2; cdr3_length: 13; v_call: TRBV29-1; cdr3_aa: CSVEVGKPYGYTF
j_call: TRBJ1-1; cdr3_length: 11; v_call: TRBV19; cdr3_aa: CASSKQGAAFF
j_call: TRBJ1-4; cdr3_length: 15; v_call: TRBV6-6; cdr3_aa: CASSYTGRQNEKLFF
j_call: TRBJ2-2; cdr3_length: 15; v_call: TRBV6-5; cdr3_aa: CASSYGGTPAGELFF
j_call: TRBJ2-7; cdr3_length: 14; v_call: TRBV12-3/TRBV12-4; cdr3_aa: CASSFVTGSNEQYF
j_call: TRBJ2-1; cdr3_length: 15; v_call: TRBV7-9; cdr3_aa: CASSLGSGTRNEQFF
j_call: TRBJ2-1; cdr3_length: 13; v_call: TRBV6-5; cdr3_aa: CASSYPSENEQFF
j_call: TRBJ2-7; cdr3_length: 15; v_call: TRBV4-1; cdr3_aa: CASSQVGLAVYEQYF
j_call: TRBJ2-1; cdr3_length: 15; v_call: TRBV4-1; cdr3_aa: CASSFRDTIYNEQFF
j_call: TRBJ2-1; cdr3_length: 14; v_call: TRBV5-8; cdr3_aa: CASRVTGRHNEQFF
j_call: TRBJ2-1; cdr3_length: 14; v_call: TRBV5-8; cdr3_aa: CAVRRDRGLGEQFF
j_call: TRBJ2-2; cdr3_length: 14; v_call: TRBV7-9; cdr3_aa: CASSSTRASGELFF
j_call: TRBJ1-1; cdr3_length: 14; v_call: TRBV6-1; cdr3_aa: CASRQATRNTEAFF
j_call: TRBJ2-7; cdr3_length: 12; v_call: TRBV12-5; cdr3_aa: CASGLSTYEQYF
j_call: TRBJ2-1; cdr3_length: 16; v_call: TRBV7-8; cdr3_aa: CASSPPGRGSRDEQFF
j_call: TRBJ2-7; cdr3_length: 15; v_call: TRBV19; cdr3_aa: CASSVTGTGRYEQYF
j_call: TRBJ1-2; cdr3_length: 16; v_call: TRBV15; cdr3_aa: CATSRVGKSGQDSLTF
j_call: TRBJ2-1; cdr3_length: 16; v_call: TRBV7-9; cdr3_aa: CASSSKRGVTYNEQFF
j_call: TRBJ2-1; cdr3_length: 15; v_call: TRBV28; cdr3_aa: CASSFFRAAYNEQFF
j_call: TRBJ1-3; cdr3_length: 16; v_call: TRBV7-9; cdr3_aa: CASSFSGQRSGNTIYF
j_call: TRBJ1-4; cdr3_length: 15; v_call: TRBV15; cdr3_aa: CATSSEGLSNEKLFF
j_call: TRBJ1-1; cdr3_length: 14; v_call: TRBV27; cdr3_aa: CASSFRGTYTEAFF
j_call: TRBJ2-7; cdr3_length: 14; v_call: TRBV6-6; cdr3_aa: CVSSLSGDPSEQYF
j_call: TRBJ2-1; cdr3_length: 14; v_call: TRBV7-9; cdr3_aa: CASSLRGIDNEQFF
j_call: TRBJ1-6; cdr3_length: 18; v_call: TRBV3-1; cdr3_aa: CASSQEVSNYPLHSPLHF
j_call: TRBJ1-1; cdr3_length: 13; v_call: TRBV6-1; cdr3_aa: CASRPTGLTEAFF